This T cell receptor beta chain was recorded in a study of T-cell reconstitution after alpha-beta-depleted transplantation in children. Findings and caveats of the study: At the one-year point after transplant, T-cell counts and TCRbeta diversity were found to come mostly from T cells that had been newly produced. Some patients showed high day-60 TCRbeta diversity, which derived from surviving recipient T cells and thymic progenitors. Roughly two months post-transplant, alpha-beta T cells reportedly originated from several hundred graft clones that had expanded.

The TCRbeta library incorporated unique molecular identifiers. MiXCR, applied by TCRdb to the PCR reads, yields one record per CDR3 protein. The profile covers 490,000 or so distinct CDR3 sequences, with roughly a tenth appearing a single time and around 2% taken by the ten largest. As concerns this clonotype: The antigen is unknown.

The V gene's germline CDR1 is LNHDA and CDR2 SQIVND (reference sequence). The CDR3 sequence is 15 residues long. The ends lost 3 bases at V and 5 bases at J; junction bases unmatched: 5. Sequenced here: PBMCs, sampled before TCRalphabeta/CD19-depleted stem cell transplant. The V call is TRBV19, the J call TRBJ2-1, with 9 bases matching TRBD2. The clonotype originates from a child aged 2 to 10 with inherited bone marrow failure, due to receive a stem cell transplant. The CDR3 region has the DNA TGTGCCAGTAGTATCCTAGCGGGGCCGAACAATGAGCAGTTCTTC. Amino acid sequence: CASSILAGPNNEQFF.